This TCR beta chain was observed in a study of blood T cell repertoires in COVID-19 (dated by TCRdb to 2019 to 2021). The study in broad terms: Samples from collaborators originated in the United States, Italy and Spain and spanned both the acute and convalescent phases of COVID-19. The prospective study material was composed of cDNA or gDNA derived from T cells, B-cell-depleted T cells, or PBMCs. Subjects who had been exposed to COVID-19, were actively infected with it, or had recovered from it provided the deeply sampled blood TCRbeta repertoires that made up the dataset. The repertoires were made available in a free public database intended to serve as a resource for research on the immune response to SARS-CoV-2. Samples were obtained from the ongoing ImmuneRACE study (first 160 participants) and from over 1,000 subjects provided by 6 global collaborators. The sample metadata nearly always contained a de-identified subject ID, COVID-19 status, age in years and sex. Where available, HLA class I and class II types were taken from metadata supplied by the sample provider and were not determined by assay-based typing. Here is what the overall study found, with its caveats: The amount of clinical and demographic metadata varied by source and participant and was provided uncurated.

V is cut by 0 bases and J by 7 bases, and the space between the germline ends is 10 bases. Reading the germline V gene (reference sequence) gives CDR1 LNHDA and CDR2 SQIVND. The CDR3 measures 14 amino acids from cysteine to phenylalanine. Kept here is only the CDR3 DNA, which spans 42 bases and is read in frame from base 1. TCRbeta CDR3 regions were amplified from genomic DNA using the immunoSEQ Assay, a bias-controlled multiplex PCR. Turning to the authors' computational methods: Within the assay, amplification of reference gene primers was used to estimate how many nucleated cells each sample contained. To quantify the absolute abundance of each unique TCRbeta CDR3 rearrangement, sequence reads were collapsed and filtered. Productive Simpson clonality was computed per sample as the square root of Simpson's diversity index over productive rearrangements. This immuneACCESS table, as held by TCRdb, lists in-frame sequences with V and J called but not all clones. Of the missing ones, under half trace to an unresolved V gene in checked studies; the others have no known cause. That table is the source of V, J and clone size, and D and trimming were worked out from the DNA. The sample table lists around 200,000 clones, 80% to 85% of them with a count of one. The ten most abundant clones make up approximately 4.8% of the sample.

In the case of this clone: The antigen it recognizes is unknown. The input lacks base qualities; no much larger clone sits a single base away.

The collaborating institutions used their own protocols to collect whole blood in K2EDTA tubes. Collaborator samples were shipped for TCRbeta analysis as frozen whole blood, isolated PBMCs, or DNA extracted from either sample type. Specimen: peripheral blood. This clonotype was sampled from a man between 50 and 59 years old with active or convalescent COVID-19. This sequence uses TRBV19 and TRBJ2-1, and possibly TRBD1, on 6 matching bases. The DNA sequence follows: TGTGCCAGTAGTATAGATCTAGGGGGTAATGAGCAGTTCTTC. Translated, this is CASSIDLGGNEQFF.